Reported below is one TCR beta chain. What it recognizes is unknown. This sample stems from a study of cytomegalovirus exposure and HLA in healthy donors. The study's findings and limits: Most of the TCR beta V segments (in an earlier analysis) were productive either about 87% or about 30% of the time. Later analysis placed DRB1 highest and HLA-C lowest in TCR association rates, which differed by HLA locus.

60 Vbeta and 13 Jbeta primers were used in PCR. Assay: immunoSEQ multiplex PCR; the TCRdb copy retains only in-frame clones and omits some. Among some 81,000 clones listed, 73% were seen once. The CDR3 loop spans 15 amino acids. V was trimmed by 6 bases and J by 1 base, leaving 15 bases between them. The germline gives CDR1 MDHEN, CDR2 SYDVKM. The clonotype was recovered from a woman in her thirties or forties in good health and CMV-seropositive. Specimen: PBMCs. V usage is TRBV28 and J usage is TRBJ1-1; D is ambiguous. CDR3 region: CASSGSTSGNTEAFF. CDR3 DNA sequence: TGTGCCAGCAGCGGATCGACATCTGGGAACACTGAAGCTTTCTTT.